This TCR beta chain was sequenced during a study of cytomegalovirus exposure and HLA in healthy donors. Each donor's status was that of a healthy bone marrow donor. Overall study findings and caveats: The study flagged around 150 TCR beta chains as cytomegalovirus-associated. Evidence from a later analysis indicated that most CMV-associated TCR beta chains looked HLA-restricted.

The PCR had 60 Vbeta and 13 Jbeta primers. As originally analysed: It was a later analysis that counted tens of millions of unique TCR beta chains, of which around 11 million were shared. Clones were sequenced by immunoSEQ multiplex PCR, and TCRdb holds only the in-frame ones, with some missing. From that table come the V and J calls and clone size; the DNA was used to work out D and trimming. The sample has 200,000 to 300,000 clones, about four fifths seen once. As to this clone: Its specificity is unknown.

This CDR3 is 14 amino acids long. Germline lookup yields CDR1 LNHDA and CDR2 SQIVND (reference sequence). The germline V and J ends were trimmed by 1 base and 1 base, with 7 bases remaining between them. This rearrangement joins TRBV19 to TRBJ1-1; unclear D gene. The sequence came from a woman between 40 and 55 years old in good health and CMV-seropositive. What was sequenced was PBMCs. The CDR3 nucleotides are TGTGCCAGTAGTATAGGACAAGCGAACACTGAAGCTTTCTTT. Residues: CASSIGQANTEAFF.